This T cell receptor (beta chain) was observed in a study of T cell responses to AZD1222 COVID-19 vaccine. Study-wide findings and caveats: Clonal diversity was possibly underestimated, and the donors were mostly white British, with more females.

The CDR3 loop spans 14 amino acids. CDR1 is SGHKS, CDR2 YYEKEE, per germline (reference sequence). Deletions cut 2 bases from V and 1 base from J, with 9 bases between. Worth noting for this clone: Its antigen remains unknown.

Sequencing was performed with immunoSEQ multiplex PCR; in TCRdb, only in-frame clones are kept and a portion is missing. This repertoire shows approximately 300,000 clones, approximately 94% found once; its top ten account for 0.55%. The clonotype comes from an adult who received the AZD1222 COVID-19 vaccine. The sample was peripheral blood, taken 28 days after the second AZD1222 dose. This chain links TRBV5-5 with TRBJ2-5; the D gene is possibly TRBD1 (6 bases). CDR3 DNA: TGTGCCAGCAGCTTATTGACAGGCCAAGAGACCCAGTACTTC. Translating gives CASSLLTGQETQYF.